This T cell receptor (beta chain) stems from a study of vaccination and CD4 T cells after COVID-19. About the research overall: Between diagnosis and the drawing of post-COVID samples lay a median roughly 99 days (range 35 to 161). Overlapping spike peptides served as the stimulus for the cells. These peptides came from SARS-CoV-2 and from the common cold coronaviruses HCoV-NL63, HCoV-OC43 and HCoV-229E. Control cultures used a CEFX viral epitope pool, an HIV-1 Nef peptide pool, or no peptide.

This sample's treatment: roughly 10-day PBMC culture with coronavirus spike peptide pools or control peptides (ViraFEST assay). J gave up 4 bases and V 10 bases, and 6 bases lay outside the gene matches. Germline lookup yields CDR1 ENHRY and CDR2 SYGVKD. The CDR3 covers 13 residues. On this clonotype itself: Its antigen remains unknown.

Cultured CD4+ T cell DNA was sequenced using the Oncomine TCR Beta short-read assay. TCRdb re-called the PCR reads with MiXCR, one entry per CDR3 protein. Of 7,500 to 8,500 distinct CDR3 sequences listed, 61% are singletons. The sequencing sample was made of CD4+ T cells from blood, cultured in vitro. The chain carries TRBV10-3 and TRBJ2-5; 10 bases map to TRBD2. The TCR comes from a human donor who had recovered from COVID-19. The CDR3 DNA reads as TGTGCCACGTGGACTAGCGGTAGAGAGACCCAGTACTTC. It specifies CATWTSGRETQYF.